This T cell receptor (beta chain) was captured by sequencing in a study of type 1 regulatory T cells. On the study more broadly: This in vitro CD4 product, T-allo10, is enriched for Tr1 cells and alloantigen-specific. Study conclusions and caveats: Compared with non-type 1 regulatory T cells, type 1 regulatory T cells showed a more restricted TCR repertoire.

CDR3 length: 18 residues. Germline V lookup: CDR1 LNHNV, CDR2 YYDKDF (reference sequence). V dropped 0 bases and J dropped 0 bases, with 12 bases sitting between them. In the case of this clonotype: As yet, its antigen is unknown.

TCRdb re-called the reads through MiXCR, storing one row per CDR3 protein. The sample has fewer than 80,000 distinct CDR3 sequences, about a fifth seen once; the top ten hold 7.5% to 8.5%. This TCR was sampled from a human donor in good health. V and J are TRBV15 and TRBJ2-6; D remains unclear. The sequencing input was cultured type 1 regulatory T (Tr1) cells, either the whole culture or a sorted fraction (not recorded which). The CDR3 is CATSRDLAGTSGANVLTF. The CDR3 DNA sequence: TGTGCCACCAGCAGAGATCTCGCAGGCACCTCTGGGGCCAACGTCCTGACTTTC.